Reported below is one TCR beta chain. Sequence at one end of the junction differs from germline and may be a read error. Uncontrolled infections, other autoimmune diseases, pregnancy or lactation led to exclusion of patients. This sample was included in a study of T cells in Graves' hyperthyroidism and ophthalmopathy. Template material for amplifying TCR beta CDR3 regions consisted of RNA transcripts. HTBI primers were used for first-round RT-PCR of the TCR CDR3. TCRdb fed the multiplex PCR reads into MiXCR, producing one record per CDR3 protein. This table has a few hundred thousand distinct CDR3 sequences, about half appearing once. The CDR3 has 13 amino acids. Looked up from germline, CDR1 is SGHTA and CDR2 is FQGNSA.

Sequenced: peripheral blood or thyroid tissue (not recorded which). This chain connects TRBV7-2 to TRBJ2-4, with TRBD1 matching 9 bases. The TCR comes from a woman aged 18-29 years with Graves' hyperthyroidism. The CDR3 coding sequence is TGTGCCAGCAGCCAGGGACAGGGAAACATTCAGCACTTC. Protein product: CASSQGQGNIQHF.